The clone carrying this T cell receptor (beta chain) was seen only once. The antigen is unknown. One base away lies a much larger clone, so this may be a sequencing read error. Germline V lookup: CDR1 SGHTA, CDR2 FQGNSA. The V gene end was trimmed by 5 bases and the J gene end by 7 bases; junction bases not matched to a gene: 8. The CDR3 has 14 residues. The data were obtained in a study of blood T cells in healthy people across ages. Study findings and constraints: Naive T cell percentage and TCR beta diversity correlated strongly. Compared with aged donors, long-lived donors showed fewer expanded clones, suggesting selection.

A second PCR, run for roughly 7 to 11 cycles, used a sample-barcoded 5' primer plus a J-beta primer mix. TCRdb redid the calling of the 5' RACE reads with MiXCR, one entry per CDR3 protein. The table has about 640,000 distinct CDR3 sequences, roughly 30% seen once. The study isolated at least 6.5 million PBMCs from each sample. The sequence came from a woman aged 80 or older in good health. Sequenced input: blood. This rearrangement joins TRBV7-2 to TRBJ2-1; TRBD1 aligns across 7 bases. The CDR3 bases are TGTGCCAGCAGCACCCGGGACAGAGAGAATGAGCAGTTCTTC. Residues: CASSTRDRENEQFF.